This record concerns one T cell receptor beta chain sequence. The antigen is not known. The data are from a study of CD8 T cells in Susac syndrome. Overall study results and limits: The study conceded that relatively few individuals underwent its TCR sequencing and HLA analysis.

Germline CDR1 is LGHDT and CDR2 is YNNKEL (reference sequence). This CDR3 is built from 12 residues. V was trimmed by 3 bases and J by 5 bases, leaving 7 bases between them. cDNA came from approximately 0.5 to 1 ug RNA primed by random hexamers. TCRdb analysed the immunoSEQ multiplex PCR reads with MiXCR anew, one entry per CDR3 protein. Of approximately 150,000 distinct CDR3 sequences in the sample, approximately 94% were seen once. This TCR was sampled from a human donor in good health. Sequencing was carried out using CD4+ T cells from PBMCs. The chain couples TRBV3-1 to TRBJ2-5; D not certain. In nucleotides, the CDR3 is TGTGCCAGCAGCCAGGGGATGGAGACCCAGTACTTC. Amino acid sequence: CASSQGMETQYF.